This paragraph covers one T cell receptor (beta chain) sequence. Its antigen is not known. The source of the sample is a study of T cell responses to AZD1222 COVID-19 vaccine. Clones were sequenced by immunoSEQ multiplex PCR, and TCRdb holds only the in-frame ones, with some missing. The top ten clones hold 8% of a sample with about 81,000 clones, around 93% of them seen once. Study results and limitations: Spike as a whole was targeted by vaccine-associated CD4 TCRs, dominant at 160-218 and 743-854. Within unmutated variant regions lay the reported targets of nearly half of spike-specific TCRs. It was only a handful of AZD1222 recipients who were seropositive at baseline. Rises in breadth and depth of Spike-specific TCRs came after two AZD1222 doses.

CDR3 length equals 13 residues. The V gene end was trimmed by 7 bases and the J gene end by 7 bases; junction bases not matched to a gene: 7. Germline-derived CDR1 and CDR2 are SNHLY and FYNNEI. This material consisted of peripheral blood, taken 28 days after the second AZD1222 dose. The rearrangement joins TRBV2 to TRBJ1-5, with 7 positions matching TRBD1. The clonotype comes from an adult who received the AZD1222 COVID-19 vaccine. CDR3 sequence (DNA): TGTGCCAGCACGACAGGGACGGGGCAGCCCCAGCATTTT. Its translation: CASTTGTGQPQHF. Based on the CDR3 plus reference TRBV2 and TRBJ1-5, the full variable domain is EPEVTQTPSHQVTQMGQEVILRCVPISNHLYFYWYRQILGQKVEFLVSFYNNEISEKSEIFDDQFSVERPDGSNFTLKIRSTKLEDSAMYFCASTTGTGQPQHFGDGTRLSIL.